This TCR beta chain emerged from a study of OX40 agonist ivuxolimab in advanced cancers. This CDR3 contains 16 residues. Germline V gene sequence: CDR1 MRHNA, CDR2 SNTAGT. V dropped 2 bases and J dropped 2; count of bases not matched to a gene: 6. TCRdb's copy holds only in-frame clones and misses some; the assay was immunoSEQ multiplex PCR. The sample has 70,000 or so clones; around four fifths are singletons. This clone was counted between two and nine times. The sequence came from an adult with an advanced solid tumor such as melanoma, head and neck, liver or kidney cancer. This chain joins TRBV6-4 and TRBJ1-5, with TRBD1 matching over 7 bases. The material sequenced was CD4+ or CD8+ T cells sorted from blood, taken in a trial of the OX40 agonist ivuxolimab. The CDR3 loop reads CASSDLGQACNQPQHF. CDR3 nucleotides: TGTGCCAGCAGTGACCTCGGACAGGCCTGCAATCAGCCCCAGCATTTT.